The T cell receptor (beta chain) under discussion was sequenced for a study of T cell responses to AZD1222 COVID-19 vaccine. Only in-frame clones appear in the TCRdb table, and some are missing; sequencing was by immunoSEQ multiplex PCR. The sample holds some 140,000 clones; over 85% are singletons and the top ten take around 3.1%. A remark on this clone: The antigen remains undetermined.

The CDR3 totals 15 residues. Germline CDR1 is ENHRY and CDR2 is SYGVKD. V lost 0 bases and J lost 4, with 10 bases in between. Overall study findings and caveats: With dominance at 160-218 and 743-854, vaccine-associated CD4 TCRs spanned spike.

The TCR originated in an adult in good health. V usage is TRBV10-3 and J usage is TRBJ1-5, with TRBD1 as a possible D gene (6 bases). Sequencing used peripheral blood, obtained on day 0 of AZD1222 vaccination. CDR3 residues: CAISESSGTNQPQHF. CDR3 nucleotides: TGTGCCATCAGTGAGTCTTCAGGGACAAATCAGCCCCAGCATTTT.